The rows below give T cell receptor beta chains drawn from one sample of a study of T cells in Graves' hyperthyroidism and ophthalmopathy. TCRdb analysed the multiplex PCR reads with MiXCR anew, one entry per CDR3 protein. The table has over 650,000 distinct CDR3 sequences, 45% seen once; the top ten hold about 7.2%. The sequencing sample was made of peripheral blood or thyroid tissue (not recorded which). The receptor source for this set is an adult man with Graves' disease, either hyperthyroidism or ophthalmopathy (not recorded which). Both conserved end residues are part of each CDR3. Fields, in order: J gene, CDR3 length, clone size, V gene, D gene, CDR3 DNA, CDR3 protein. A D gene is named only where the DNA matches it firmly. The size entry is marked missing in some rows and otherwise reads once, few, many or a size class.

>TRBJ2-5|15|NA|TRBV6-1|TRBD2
TGTGCCAGTAAGACGACTAGCGTGATACAAGAGACCCAGTACTTC
CASKTTSVIQETQYF
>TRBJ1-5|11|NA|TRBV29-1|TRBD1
TGCAGCGTTAGATCCGGGACAGACCAGCATTTT
CSVRSGTDQHF
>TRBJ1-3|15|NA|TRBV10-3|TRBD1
TGTGCCAGCAGAGACAGGGGAAATTCTGGAAACACCATATATTTT
CASRDRGNSGNTIYF
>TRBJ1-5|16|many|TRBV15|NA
TGTGCCACCAGCAGAGATGAGGGGCAGGGTTATCAGCCCCAGCATTTT
CATSRDEGQGYQPQHF
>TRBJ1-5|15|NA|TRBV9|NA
TGTGCCAGCAGCTTAGCTGGTGCCCCCAATCAGCCCCAGCATTTT
CASSLAGAPNQPQHF
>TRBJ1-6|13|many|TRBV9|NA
TGTGCCAGCAGCGCAGGGACCACTAGTCCCCTCCACTTT
CASSAGTTSPLHF
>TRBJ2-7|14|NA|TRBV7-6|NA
TGTGCCAGCAGCCAACATCGCGGCACCTACGAGCAGTACTTC
CASSQHRGTYEQYF
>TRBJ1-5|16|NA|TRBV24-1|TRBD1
TGTGCCACCAGTGATCCTGGACAGGGGGCTAGTCAGCCCCAGCATTTT
CATSDPGQGASQPQHF
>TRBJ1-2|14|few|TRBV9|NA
TGTGCCAGCAGCGGAGGGGTTTCAGGGTATGGCTACACCTTC
CASSGGVSGYGYTF
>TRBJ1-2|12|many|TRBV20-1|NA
TGCAGTGCTACCAGACAGACGGATGGCTACACCTTC
CSATRQTDGYTF
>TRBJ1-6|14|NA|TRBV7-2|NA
TGTGCCAGCAGCCCAGATCAAACCCCCTCACCCCTCCACTTT
CASSPDQTPSPLHF
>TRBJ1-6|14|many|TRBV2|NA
TGTGCCAGCAGTGACAGGACACTCAATTCACCCCTCCACTTT
CASSDRTLNSPLHF
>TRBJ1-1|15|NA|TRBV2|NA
TGTGCCAGCAGTGTGGAAAGGGCTATGAACACTGAAGCTTTCTTT
CASSVERAMNTEAFF
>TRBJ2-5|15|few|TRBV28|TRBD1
TGTGCCAGCAGTCCCTCGGGACAGGGCCTGGAGACCCAGTACTTC
CASSPSGQGLETQYF
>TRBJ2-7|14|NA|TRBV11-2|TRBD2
TGTGCCAGCAGCCAGGATCCGGGACTAGCCGAGCAGTACTTC
CASSQDPGLAEQYF
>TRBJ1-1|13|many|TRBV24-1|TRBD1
TGTGCCACCAGGCCGGCAGGGGGCACTGAAGCTTTCTTT
CATRPAGGTEAFF
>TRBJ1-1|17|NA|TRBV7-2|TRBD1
TGTGCCAGCAGCTTCCCCAGGGGGCGCGGGGTGAACACTGAAGCTTTCTTT
CASSFPRGRGVNTEAFF
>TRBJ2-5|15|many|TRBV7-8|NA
TGTGCCAGCAGCCCACCCCTTAGACAGTCGGAGACCCAGTACTTC
CASSPPLRQSETQYF
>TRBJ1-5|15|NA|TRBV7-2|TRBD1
TGTGCCAGCAGCTCGACAGGGTTCAGCAATCAGCCCCAGCATTTT
CASSSTGFSNQPQHF